The sequence of this TCR beta chain was determined in a study of cytomegalovirus exposure and HLA in healthy donors. Per the germline V gene, CDR1 is LNHDA and CDR2 is SQIVND (reference sequence). Losses at the gene ends were 6 bases for V and 10 bases for J; bases not matched to a gene: 7. CDR3 length: 14 amino acids. This PCR relied on a set of 60 Vbeta primers and 13 Jbeta primers. The protocol was immunoSEQ multiplex PCR, while the TCRdb copy is restricted to in-frame clones and leaves out a portion. The sample consists of around 50,000 clones, roughly 83% of them appearing once. This chain joins TRBV19 and TRBJ2-3; 13 bases are shared with TRBD2. This TCR was sampled from a man aged 35 to 55 in good health and CMV-seronegative. Sequencing used PBMCs. The CDR3 bases are TGTGCCAGTAGGAGGACTAGCGGGGGCCAGTCGCAGTATTTT. This sequence encodes CASRRTSGGQSQYF.